This TCR beta chain originates from a study of T cells in Graves' hyperthyroidism and ophthalmopathy. The study, taken as a whole, reports: Blood also held most thyroid clonotypes expanded beyond 0.001. Ophthalmopathy stood apart from stable hyperthyroidism in a 13 V-J model.

The germline V gene has CDR1 SEHNR and CDR2 FQNEAQ (reference sequence). The CDR3 loop spans 15 amino acids. J was trimmed by 4 bases and V by 5 bases; bases with no gene match: 7. Patients with ophthalmopathy all had a Clinical Activity Score of at least 3, a NOSPECS grade of at least 4 and duration under 3 months. The PBMCs studied were ones that came from roughly 9.1 ml fresh peripheral blood. A word on this clonotype: Its antigen is not identified. A much more abundant neighbour one base away suggests this may be a read error.

RNA transcripts gave rise to amplified TCR beta CDR3 regions. First-round RT-PCR with HTBI primers amplified the TCR CDR3 region. TCRdb fed the multiplex PCR reads into MiXCR, producing one record per CDR3 protein. The sample lists roughly 520,000 distinct CDR3 sequences, roughly 25% seen once, with approximately 10% in the top ten. This TCR was recovered from a woman younger than 45 with Graves' ophthalmopathy. The chain links TRBV7-9 to TRBJ2-7; TRBD1 agrees at 11 bases. The source material was blood. The CDR3 loop reads CASSLTGTGGYEQYV. For the CDR3, the DNA is TGTGCCAGCAGCCTGACCGGGACAGGGGGGTACGAGCAGTACGTC.